The TCR beta chain described here comes from a study of siplizumab effects on memory and regulatory T cells (dated by TCRdb to about 2019). In terms of the full investigation: The study looked at the effect of siplizumab, an anti-CD2 antibody, on alloreactive T-cell subsets in allogeneic mixed lymphocyte reactions made from human PBMCs.

Worth noting for this clone: This receptor's antigen is unknown. Base qualities are not recorded, but no much larger clone differs from it by a single base.

CDR3 length: 17 amino acids, cysteine to phenylalanine. Only the CDR3 region is kept as DNA, spanning 51 bases read in frame from base 1. Per the germline V gene, SGHDN is the CDR1 and FVKESK is the CDR2. V is shortened by 0 bases, J by 0 bases, and the region joining them spans 12 bases. In addition, sequencing in three donor pairs included unstimulated CD8+ effector memory subsets alongside CD4+ naive, CD8+ naive, CD8+ TEMRA and CD4+ memory subsets. TCRbeta CDR3 sequencing was performed on sorted unstimulated T cells and on proliferating T cells recovered from mixed lymphocyte reactions. Fresh whole blood from approximately 10 HLA-typed healthy donors was used to isolate PBMCs. Results and caveats for the whole study, not just this receptor: About 75-95% of proliferating CD4+ or CD8+ clones could not be given a naive or memory phenotype. Among mappable alloreactive CD4+ clones, an average Treg-derived fraction of about 69% was observed with siplizumab, compared with less than 35% in control reactions. The cumulative frequency of alloreactive sequences that could be traced back to unstimulated CD4+ memory T cells was significantly reduced by siplizumab. The suppressive function of proliferating Tregs from siplizumab cultures was not functionally confirmed. Because sequences at frequencies below about 10^-5 were poorly captured, only a minor fraction of alloreactive clones could be mapped back to unstimulated subsets. Unstimulated naive T cells appeared more diverse than memory T cells, and naive cells seemed to contribute substantially to the alloresponse.

The method behind the library was the immunoSEQ multiplex PCR assay. The deep sequencing platform assayed approximately 10^5 TCR templates per sample. Genomic DNA extracted from sorted T cells was used for TCRbeta CDR3 sequencing. As for the original processing: The R programming language was used for clonal analysis of TCRbeta CDR3 data. Alloreactive CD4+ and CD8+ clones were defined by comparing unstimulated samples with post-reaction CFSE-low samples. Regulatory or non-regulatory origin of alloreactive CD4+ clones was assigned by matching sequences to the sorted unstimulated Treg and non-Treg repertoires. The immuneACCESS repertoire file appears here via TCRdb, limited to in-frame rearrangements. These files lack a portion of the clones; in checked studies, under half of the deficit traces to unresolved V genes, and the cause of the others is not known. V and J calls and clone size are copied from that table; D and trimming were computed from the DNA. The sample table contains about 91,000 clones; only one count was recorded for 96% of them. The ten biggest clones cover 0.025% to 0.035% of the sample.

The TCR originated in a human donor in good health. This chain joins TRBV14 to TRBJ1-5; the D gene is possibly TRBD1, with 5 bases matching. Sequencing used naive CD4+ T cells sorted from blood. The meaning of the sample's cell subset or site label: unstimulated naive T cells. The DNA sequence is TGTGCCAGCAGCCAAGATTGGGCAGGGTCTAGCAATCAGCCCCAGCATTTT. It specifies CASSQDWAGSSNQPQHF. Outside the CDR3, residues come from the reference TRBV14 and TRBJ1-5 proteins, so the full variable domain is: EAGVTQFPSHSVIEKGQTVTLRCDPISGHDNLYWYRRVMGKEIKFLLHFVKESKQDESGMPNNRFLAERTGGTYSTLKVQPAELEDSGVYFCASSQDWAGSSNQPQHFGDGTRLSIL.